This T cell receptor (beta chain) comes out of a study of shared clonotypes between healthy human individuals. The healthy adult donors were HIV-negative and reported no recent acute infections or vaccinations. Germline V gene sequence: CDR1 SGHTS, CDR2 YDEGEE. The CDR3 length is 14 residues. The V end was cut by 5 bases, the J end by 4 bases, with 13 bases between. Template for every sorted-subset replicate PCR totaled around 200 ng DNA, 25,000 to 30,000 T cell genomes. Some clones are missing from TCRdb's copy, which holds only in-frame ones; the method was immunoSEQ multiplex PCR. This sample has roughly 1,000,000 clones, with about 80% found just once. Concerning this clone itself: Antigen: not known.

Study-wide findings and caveats: The generation probabilities recorded for non-shared clonotypes fell below those of clonotypes shared by all four donors.

The source is a man aged 18 to 29 in good health. Some clones in this sample may be carry-over from other donors' samples. The chain joins TRBV5-8 to TRBJ2-1; D might be TRBD1 (6 bases). The sample consisted of memory CD4+ T cells from PBMCs. As to subset: CD45RA-negative fraction. CDR3 protein: CASSSGARYNEQFF. The CDR3 bases are TGTGCCAGCAGTTCAGGGGCTAGGTACAATGAGCAGTTCTTC.